Below are 9 T cell receptor beta chains sequenced from a single sample in a study of blood T cell repertoires in COVID-19. Sequenced by immunoSEQ multiplex PCR; TCRdb stores in-frame clones only, minus some. The sample consists of approximately 77,000 clones, 80% of them appearing once. Sequencing was performed on peripheral blood. The receptor source for this set is an older woman with acute or convalescent COVID-19.

V gene TRBV14 combines with J gene TRBJ2-7; 11 bases line up with TRBD2. Germline-derived CDR1 and CDR2 are SGHDN and FVKESK. The CDR3 is 15 amino acids. V lost 2 bases, J lost 3 bases, and 3 bases stayed unmatched. CDR3 nucleotide sequence: TGTGCCAGCAGCCAACTAGCGGGGGGCCTCTACGAGCAGTACTTC. Its translation is CASSQLAGGLYEQYF.

This rearrangement joins TRBV28 to TRBJ2-1; 8 bases match TRBD2. Germline lookup yields CDR1 MDHEN and CDR2 SYDVKM. Unmatched junction bases numbered 1, after V lost 6 bases and J lost 6 bases. The CDR3 length is 12 residues. The CDR3 coding sequence is TGTGCCAGCAGGGGACTAGTCAATGAGCAGTTCTTC. Its translation is CASRGLVNEQFF.

V and J are TRBV4-3 and TRBJ2-1; D is ambiguous. The V gene lost 4 bases and the J gene lost 9 bases, with 7 bases spanning the gap. CDR3 length: 11 amino acids. CDR1 LGHNA and CDR2 YSLEER come from the germline V gene. The CDR3: CASSRGGEQFF. Here the CDR3 DNA reads TGCGCCAGCAGCCGAGGTGGTGAGCAGTTCTTC.

The genes are TRBV11-2 and TRBJ1-3, with TRBD1 as a possible D gene (5 bases). Germline values: CDR1 SGHAT, CDR2 FQNNGV. The CDR3 spans 15 residues. Between the trimmed V and J ends, which lost 5 bases and 0 bases, there was a span of 11 bases. The DNA for the CDR3 is TGTGCCAGCAGCCCCCAAGGGGCCTCTGGAAACACCATATATTTT. Translated, it gives CASSPQGASGNTIYF.

This chain joins TRBV5-5 and TRBJ2-1; the match to TRBD2 covers 7 bases. CDR1 SGHKS and CDR2 YYEKEE come from the germline V gene (reference sequence). The CDR3 covers 18 residues. Unmatched junction bases numbered 10, after V lost 0 bases and J lost 1 base. In nucleotides, the CDR3 is TGTGCCAGCAGCTTGGTAGGGACTACTCGACCTTCCTACAATGAGCAGTTCTTC. This codes for CASSLVGTTRPSYNEQFF.

A few counts support this clone. The chain has TRBV19 and TRBJ1-5; TRBD1 matches at 9 bases. The V and J ends lost 6 bases and 6 bases, in that order; junction bases with no gene match: 6. CDR1 and CDR2 (germline): LNHDA, SQIVND (reference sequence). This CDR3 region has 14 residues. In DNA, the CDR3 is TGTGCCAGTAGGCCCGGGACAGGGCCTCAGCCCCAGCATTTT. Translated, it gives CASRPGTGPQPQHF.

The chain combines TRBV6-5 with TRBJ2-2; possibly TRBD2 for D (7 bases). Trimming took off 6 bases at V and 5 bases at J, with 16 bases between the two ends. The CDR3 loop spans 15 amino acids. Germline V gene lookup returns CDR1 MNHEY and CDR2 SVGAGI. CDR3 nucleotides: TGTGCCAGCAGCAAGGGGGGGCAGGGAACCGGGGAGCTGTTTTTT. Its translation: CASSKGGQGTGELFF.

This rearrangement joins TRBV4-2 to TRBJ1-2, with TRBD1 as a possible D gene (5 bases). This CDR3 contains 17 residues. V lost 1 base, J lost 4 bases, and 19 bases lay in between. Germline CDR1 is LGHNA and CDR2 is YNFKEQ. The chain's CDR3 is CASSQVLDTSSSYGYTF. The CDR3 coding sequence is TGTGCCAGCAGCCAAGTGTTGGACACTTCCTCCTCCTATGGCTACACCTTC.

CDR3 nucleotide sequence: TGTGCCAGCAGTGACTCTGCGAGAGGGACTAATGAAAAACTGTTTTTT. Translating gives CASSDSARGTNEKLFF. The J gene is TRBJ1-4, the V gene TRBV6-4; unclear D gene. Per germline, CDR1 MRHNA and CDR2 SNTAGT. The CDR3 is 16 residues long. Trimming took 0 bases from V and 2 from J, leaving 10 bases between them.